The sequence of this TCR beta chain was determined in a study of CD8+CD57+ T cells in acquired aplastic anemia. TCR beta VDJ and CDR3 profiling used genomic DNA as template. TCRdb redid the calling of the reads with MiXCR, one entry per CDR3 protein. The sample lists 50,000 to 65,000 distinct CDR3 sequences; just over 55% were seen once. The germline gives CDR1 LNHDA, CDR2 SQIVND (reference sequence). V lost 5 bases and J lost 1, with 22 bases in between. The CDR3 length is 18 residues. Remarks on this clonotype: Antigen unknown.

Sequenced patients had shown CD8+CD57+ cell expansion by flow cytometry. At the time of blood sampling, patients had not yet received any therapy. Whole-study findings and limits: The same twenty-nine CD8+ CDR3 sequences occurred in patients and in controls. CD8+ Simpson's diversity showed no significant patient-control difference.

The clonotype comes from a human donor with aplastic anemia. The sequenced sample consisted of sorted CD4+, CD8+, or CD8+CD57+ T cells (not recorded which) from PBMCs. The rearrangement joins TRBV19 to TRBJ2-3; D may be TRBD1 (5 bases). This chain's CDR3 is CASSSISGYNRGTDTQYF. The CDR3 DNA reads as TGTGCCAGTAGTTCGATCTCAGGGTACAATAGGGGCACAGATACGCAGTATTTT.